This T cell receptor (beta chain) was profiled in a study of T cells in Graves' hyperthyroidism and ophthalmopathy (dated by TCRdb to about 2019). In terms of the full investigation: Peripheral blood samples were taken at initial diagnosis, before any treatment was given. Thyroid tissue and blood T-cell repertoires from several Graves' hyperthyroidism patients were also compared in the study. After sampling, hyperthyroidism patients received methimazole starting at 30 mg daily, and ophthalmopathy patients received high-dose intravenous methylprednisolone. An independent validation cohort of some 18 hyperthyroidism patients and approximately 15 patients who later progressed to ophthalmopathy tested prospective prediction of ophthalmopathy. A discovery cohort of roughly 100 patients, 43 with Graves' ophthalmopathy and about 58 with stable Graves' hyperthyroidism, was used to find distinguishing TCR V-J signatures. The roughly 91 discovery patients were randomly divided into training and test sets at a 7:3 ratio. The paper reports TCR Vbeta CDR3 sequencing of approximately 140 peripheral blood samples: around 45 ophthalmopathy, fewer than 85 hyperthyroidism and around 17 progressor patients.

On this clonotype: The antigen it binds to is not known. The input lacks base qualities; no much larger clone sits a single base away.

The paper's findings and limits, for the study overall: Most expanded thyroid clonotypes (frequency above 0.001) were also detected in blood, a finding suggesting that blood repertoires may reflect thyroid immune responses. A 13 V-J signature model separated ophthalmopathy from stable hyperthyroidism, with over 85% sensitivity and 81.08% specificity in cross-validation and 80%/75% in testing. Sample size was not statistically predetermined, and investigators were not blinded to group allocation. In validation, the model predicted progression to ophthalmopathy a median of around six months before onset, with about 71% sensitivity and just under 75% specificity.

Stable Graves' hyperthyroidism was defined as no progression to ophthalmopathy during 18 months of follow-up. The hyperthyroidism patients were between 18 and 65 years old and newly diagnosed, with a disease duration of less than 2 months. Patients with uncontrolled infections, other autoimmune diseases, pregnancy or lactation were excluded. Diagnoses relied on clinical symptoms, serum thyroxine and TRAb, thyroid ultrasound and orbital computed tomography. PBMCs were separated from about 10 ml of fresh peripheral blood using Ficoll-Paque density gradient centrifugation. Trizol reagent was used to extract total RNA, and RNA quality was then checked on an Agilent 2100 Bioanalyzer. From a lookup of the germline V gene, CDR1 and CDR2 are SQVTM and ANQGSEA. The CDR3 measures 15 amino acids from cysteine to phenylalanine. Only the CDR3 DNA stays, 45 bases, in frame from base 1. The V and J ends are trimmed by 7 bases and 2 bases, leaving 19 bases between them.

The TCR beta CDR3 regions were amplified from RNA transcripts. For the first round of RT-PCR on the TCR CDR3, the HTBI primer set was used together with the Qiagen OneStep RT-PCR kit. Libraries were constructed in a second round of multiplex PCR, after which size selection and purification were performed. Sequencing of the libraries was done on an Illumina HiSeq2000 using paired-end 100 bp reads. For the original study's pipeline: Raw data were processed with SOAPnuke, discarding reads with adapters, uncalled bases, mean Phred below 15, or no exact constant-primer or identifier match. High-quality paired reads were merged using COPE v1.2.5, and each unique nucleotide sequence was defined as a clonotype. MiTCR v1.1 was used to align the clonotypes against IMGT TRBV, TRBD and TRBJ reference segments. The analysis included only V-J combinations with a frequency above 0.0001, which together covered around 99% of the repertoires. The TCS score was defined as the ratio of F50 (clonal expansion) to E x V (chaos), calculated using BLOSUM62-based TCRdist between CDR3 peptides within each V-J. Welch's t-statistics and random forest reduced just over 500 V-J features to around 14, which were used in a naive Bayes classifier (R e1071). Starting from the raw public reads, TCRdb applied fastp trimming at Q25, assembled clones with MiXCR and retained in-frame beta chains. Each CDR3 protein appears once, grouped with its most common genes and DNA. Here the V and J calls rest on TCRdb's processing, not on the authors' analysis. The sample records hundreds of thousands of distinct CDR3 sequences, around 13% of which are singletons. The ten largest clones take up approximately 14% of the sample.

The clonotype originates from a woman aged 40 to 49 with Graves' hyperthyroidism. The source material was blood. The rearrangement combines TRBV29-1 with TRBJ2-3; the D assignment is uncertain and may be TRBD1 or TRBD2, with 5 bases supporting each. For the CDR3, the sequence is CSDDRDEFFTDTQYF. The nucleotide sequence is given as TGCAGCGACGACCGGGACGAATTTTTCACAGATACGCAGTATTTT.